The 12 T cell receptor beta chains below come from one sample, sequenced in a study of cytomegalovirus exposure and HLA in healthy donors. Researchers ran the PCR with 60 Vbeta and 13 Jbeta primers. Some clones are missing from TCRdb's copy, which holds only in-frame ones; the method was immunoSEQ multiplex PCR. The sample consists of fewer than 110,000 clones, roughly 80% of them appearing once. Sequenced sample: PBMCs. These receptors came from a man aged 50-60 years in good health and CMV-seropositive.

This sequence joins TRBV19 and TRBJ2-3; 11 bases agree with TRBD2. J was trimmed by 6 bases and V by 5 bases; bases with no gene match: 7. CDR3 length: 15 amino acids. Germline V lookup: CDR1 LNHDA, CDR2 SQIVND (reference sequence). CDR3 amino acids: CASSLTSGMVDTQYF. DNA of the CDR3: TGTGCCAGTAGTCTGACTAGCGGGATGGTGGATACGCAGTATTTT. Full variable domain (missing parts from reference TRBV19 and TRBJ2-3): DGGITQSPKYLFRKEGQNVTLSCEQNLNHDAMYWYRQDPGQGLRLIYYSQIVNDFQKGDIAEGYSVSREKKESFPLTVTSAQKNPTAFYLCASSLTSGMVDTQYFGPGTRLTVL.

V and J are TRBV12-5 and TRBJ1-5; D uncertain. The CDR3 is 12 residues long. V lost 4 bases, J lost 10 bases, and 11 bases lay in between. The germline V gene has CDR1 LGHNT and CDR2 FRNRAP. This CDR3 reads CASGSGMGPQHF. The CDR3 DNA follows: TGTGCTAGTGGTTCGGGGATGGGACCCCAGCATTTT.

CDR3 nucleotides: TGTGCCAGCACCCTATTCAATCAGCCCCAGCATTTT. Its translation: CASTLFNQPQHF. The V call is TRBV28, the J call TRBJ1-5, with unresolved D. CDR3 size: 12 residues. Trimming stripped 7 bases from V and 3 bases from J, with 7 bases between. Germline V gene data show CDR1 as MDHEN and CDR2 as SYDVKM.

J is TRBJ1-5 and V is TRBV5-1, with 8 bases lining up with TRBD1. The CDR3 contains 14 residues. Germline V gene data show CDR1 as SGHRS and CDR2 as YFSETQ. The V segment lost 4 bases and the J segment 7 bases; nucleotides outside the gene matches: 7. CDR3 DNA sequence: TGCGCCAGCAGCCCCGACAGGGGAGACCAGCCCCAGCATTTT. Amino acids: CASSPDRGDQPQHF.

The chain is built from TRBV28 and TRBJ2-7, with TRBD2 identical over 14 bases. The CDR3 extends over 20 amino acids. Germline CDR1 reads MDHEN; CDR2 reads SYDVKM. The junction had 15 bases not matched to a gene; V was cut back by 1 base and J by 4 bases. The CDR3 region is CASSLLPNWGLAGVSYEQYF. In nucleotides, the CDR3 is TGTGCCAGCAGTTTATTACCCAATTGGGGACTAGCGGGAGTATCGTACGAGCAGTACTTC.

The chain combines TRBV7-6 with TRBJ2-3, with a weak D call TRBD1 (6 bases). With 5 bases removed from V and 0 bases from J, the gap between germline ends came to 15 bases. CDR1 is SGHVS and CDR2 is FNYEAQ in the germline V gene. The CDR3 covers 16 residues. The chain's CDR3 is CASSLNPQGSTDTQYF. DNA of the CDR3: TGTGCCAGCAGCCTCAACCCACAGGGTAGCACAGATACGCAGTATTTT.

J is TRBJ2-1 and V is TRBV18, with D maybe TRBD1 (5 bases). CDR1 and CDR2 (germline): KGHSH, LQKENI. V lost 5 bases and J lost 4, with 12 bases in between. The CDR3 extends over 14 amino acids. CDR3 in amino acids: CASSGAQTYNEQFF. The DNA of the CDR3 is TGTGCCAGCTCAGGGGCCCAGACTTACAATGAGCAGTTCTTC.

The V and J genes are TRBV19 and TRBJ2-5; TRBD2 matches 7 bases. CDR3 size: 15 residues. In germline, CDR1 is LNHDA, CDR2 SQIVND (reference sequence). V lost 6 bases, J lost 5 bases, and 12 bases stayed unmatched. The CDR3 loop reads CASRSGRGSGETQYF. The DNA for the CDR3 is TGTGCCAGTAGGAGTGGGCGGGGGAGCGGCGAGACCCAGTACTTC.

The chain joins TRBV29-1 to TRBJ2-7, with D perhaps matching TRBD1 (5 bases). Germline lookup yields CDR1 SQVTM and CDR2 ANQGSEA. CDR3 size: 11 residues. V lost 4 bases and J lost 3, with 7 bases in between. CDR3 sequence: CSVGQIYEQYF. CDR3 nucleotide sequence: TGCAGCGTTGGACAGATCTACGAGCAGTACTTC.

The chain joins TRBV2 to TRBJ2-3, with TRBD1 identical over 7 bases. Germline CDR1 reads SNHLY; CDR2 reads FYNNEI. The V and J ends lost 1 base and 6 bases, in that order; junction bases with no gene match: 1. CDR3 length: 13 residues. CDR3 loop: CASSEGRGDTQYF. The CDR3 DNA follows: TGTGCCAGCAGTGAAGGCAGGGGGGATACGCAGTATTTT.

The chain uses TRBV10-3 and TRBJ1-4; D is uncertain. The CDR3 is 13 residues long. Germline lookup yields CDR1 ENHRY and CDR2 SYGVKD. The V gene lost 5 bases and the J gene lost 3 bases, with 7 bases spanning the gap. The CDR3 DNA sequence: TGTGCCATCAGTACAGCCGCTAATGAAAAACTGTTTTTT. Its protein product is CAISTAANEKLFF.

This rearrangement joins TRBV19 to TRBJ2-1; 8 bases are shared with TRBD2. Unmatched junction bases numbered 4, after V lost 6 bases and J lost 0 bases. Germline V gene lookup returns CDR1 LNHDA and CDR2 SQIVND (reference sequence). CDR3 length: 15 amino acids. The CDR3 region has the DNA TGTGCCAGTAGGACCAGCGGGAGCTCCTACAATGAGCAGTTCTTC. Protein sequence: CASRTSGSSYNEQFF.